The 3 T cell receptor beta chains reported below all come from one sample, sequenced in a study of siplizumab effects on memory and regulatory T cells. Using immunoSEQ multiplex PCR, the repertoire was profiled, and TCRdb retains in-frame clones only, with some absent. The table lists 57,000 or so clones, 65% to 80% of them singletons. Sequenced: memory CD4+ T cells sorted from blood. The receptors were gathered from a human donor in good health.

This clone was observed many times. The chain recombines TRBV30 with TRBJ1-4, with 8 bases that match TRBD1. After removal of 1 base from V and 8 bases from J, the junction contained 12 bases not matched to a gene. The germline CDR1 and CDR2 sequences are GTSNPN and SVGIG (reference sequence). CDR3 length equals 16 residues. The CDR3 DNA is TGTGCCTGGAGTGGAGGAGACAGGGGAGAAGAGGAAAAACTGTTTTTT. This gives the protein CAWSGGDRGEEEKLFF.

This clone came up once. This rearrangement joins TRBV2 to TRBJ2-4; D tentatively fits TRBD1 or TRBD2 (6 bases each). The V and J ends lost 1 base and 15 bases respectively, with 19 bases between them. The CDR3 consists of 14 residues. Germline CDR1 reads SNHLY; CDR2 reads FYNNEI. CDR3 DNA sequence: TGTGCCAGCAGTGAAGATAGTTGGGTGAGGGGGGTGTACTTC. Its protein is CASSEDSWVRGVYF. Complete variable domain (other parts from reference TRBV2 and TRBJ2-4): EPEVTQTPSHQVTQMGQEVILRCVPISNHLYFYWYRQILGQKVEFLVSFYNNEISEKSEIFDDQFSVERPDGSNFTLKIRSTKLEDSAMYFCASSEDSWVRGVYFGAGTRLSVL.

On this clone itself: The sample contains more than one DNA sequence encoding this CDR3. V usage is TRBV11-3 and J usage is TRBJ1-1; D is ambiguous. CDR3 length: 13 residues. Germline CDR1 reads SGHNT; CDR2 reads YENEEA. The germline V and J ends were trimmed by 1 base and 4 bases, with 7 bases remaining between them. The CDR3 region has the DNA TGTGCCAGCAGCTTAGCTTTTGGCACTGAAGCTTTCTTT. Translation: CASSLAFGTEAFF.